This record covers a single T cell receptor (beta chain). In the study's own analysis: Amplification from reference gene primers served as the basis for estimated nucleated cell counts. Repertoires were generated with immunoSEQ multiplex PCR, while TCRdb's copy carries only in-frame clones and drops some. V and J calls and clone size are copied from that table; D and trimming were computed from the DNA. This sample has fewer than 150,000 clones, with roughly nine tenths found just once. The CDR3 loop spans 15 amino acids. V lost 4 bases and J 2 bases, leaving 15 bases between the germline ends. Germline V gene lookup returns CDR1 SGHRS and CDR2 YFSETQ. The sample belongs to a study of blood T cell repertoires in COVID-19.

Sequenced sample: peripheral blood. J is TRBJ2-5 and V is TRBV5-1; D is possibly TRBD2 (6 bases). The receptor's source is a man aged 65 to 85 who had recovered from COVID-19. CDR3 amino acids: CASSPGGAFQETQYF. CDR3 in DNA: TGCGCCAGCAGCCCCGGGGGAGCGTTTCAAGAGACCCAGTACTTC.